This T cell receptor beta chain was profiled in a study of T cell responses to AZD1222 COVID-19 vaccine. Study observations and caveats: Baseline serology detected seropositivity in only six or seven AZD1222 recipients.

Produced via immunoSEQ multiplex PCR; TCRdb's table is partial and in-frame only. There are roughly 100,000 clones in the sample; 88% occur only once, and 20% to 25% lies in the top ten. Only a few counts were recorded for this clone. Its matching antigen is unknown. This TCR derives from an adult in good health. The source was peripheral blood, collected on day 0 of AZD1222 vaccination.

The CDR3 nucleotides are TGTGCCAGCAGGATGACAATGGGACTGTCTAACACCGGGGAGCTGTTTTTT. Amino acids: CASRMTMGLSNTGELFF. The chain is built from TRBV28 and TRBJ2-2; possibly TRBD2 for D (6 bases). The V end was cut by 6 bases, the J end by 2 bases, with 19 bases between. The length of the CDR3 is 17 residues. Germline-derived CDR1 and CDR2 are MDHEN and SYDVKM.